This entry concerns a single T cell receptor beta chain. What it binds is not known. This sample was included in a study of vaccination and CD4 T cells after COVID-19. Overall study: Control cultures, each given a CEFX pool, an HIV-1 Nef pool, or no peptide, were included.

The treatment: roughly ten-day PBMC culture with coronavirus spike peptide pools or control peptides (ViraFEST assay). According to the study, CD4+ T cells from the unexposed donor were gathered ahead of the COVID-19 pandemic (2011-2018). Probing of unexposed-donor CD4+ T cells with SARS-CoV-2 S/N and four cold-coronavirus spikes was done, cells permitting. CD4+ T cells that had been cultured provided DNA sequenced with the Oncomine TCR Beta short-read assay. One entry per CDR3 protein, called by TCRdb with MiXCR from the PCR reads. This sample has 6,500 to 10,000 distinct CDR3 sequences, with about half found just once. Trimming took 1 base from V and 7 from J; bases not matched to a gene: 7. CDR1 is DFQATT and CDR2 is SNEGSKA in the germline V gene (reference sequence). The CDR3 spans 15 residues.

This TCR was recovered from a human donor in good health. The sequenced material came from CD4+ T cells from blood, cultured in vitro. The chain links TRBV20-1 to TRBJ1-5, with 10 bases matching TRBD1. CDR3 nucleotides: TGCAGTGCTAGAGCGGGACAGGGGAACAACCAGCCCCAGCATTTT. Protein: CSARAGQGNNQPQHF.